Sequencing of this T cell receptor beta chain was carried out in a study of blood T cell repertoires in COVID-19. Clones were sequenced by immunoSEQ multiplex PCR, and TCRdb holds only the in-frame ones, with some missing. The data hold fewer than 400,000 clones, with about four fifths observed a single time. This CDR3 is built from 12 residues. Trimming removed 2 bases from V and 8 bases from J, with 7 bases in between. Germline assignment: CDR1 SGHNT and CDR2 YYREEE (reference sequence). The sequenced material came from peripheral blood. The chain carries TRBV5-4 and TRBJ2-2; maybe TRBD1 (5 bases). The clonotype comes from a man aged 25-45 years with active or convalescent COVID-19. CDR3 sequence reads: CASSFTGGELFF. The CDR3 DNA is TGTGCCAGCAGCTTCACAGGAGGGGAGCTGTTTTTT.